The rows below give T cell receptor beta chains drawn from one sample of a study of regulatory T cells in long-lasting Graves disease. TCRdb analysed the multiplex PCR reads with MiXCR anew, one entry per CDR3 protein. The sample records about 470,000 distinct CDR3 sequences, 20% being singletons. Here the sequenced sample was peripheral blood mononuclear cells (PBMCs), taken when the disease was refractory, from a patient treated with antithyroid drugs. These receptor sequences come from a female donor with Graves disease. CDR3s include the opening cysteine and the closing phenylalanine or tryptophan. D genes are given only for firm matches. Size tells how often a clone was seen (once, few, many) or the class of an expanded clone, and some rows leave it out.

clone_size | d_call | j_call | v_call | cdr3_aa | cdr3_nt
few | - | TRBJ2-2 | TRBV29-1 | CSVEVSHSSNTGELFF | TGCAGCGTTGAAGTTAGCCACTCCTCGAACACCGGGGAGCTGTTTTTT
few | - | TRBJ1-1 | TRBV29-1 | CSVGIWSDTEAFF | TGCAGCGTTGGGATATGGTCGGACACTGAAGCTTTCTTT
- | - | TRBJ1-5 | TRBV7-9 | CASSLPEQPQHF | TGTGCCAGCAGCTTACCGGAACAGCCCCAGCATTTT
many | - | TRBJ1-5 | TRBV20-1 | CSARENRFGQPQHF | TGCAGTGCTAGAGAAAACAGGTTTGGTCAGCCCCAGCATTTT
few | - | TRBJ1-1 | TRBV27 | CASSPTAGGRTEAFF | TGTGCCAGCAGTCCAACAGCGGGGGGACGGACTGAAGCTTTCTTT
few | TRBD1 | TRBJ2-7 | TRBV14 | CASSQRVGTGAYEQYF | TGTGCCAGCAGCCAGCGTGTGGGTACAGGGGCCTACGAGCAGTACTTC
few | - | TRBJ2-2 | TRBV5-1 | CASSLRSRVVTGELFF | TGCGCCAGCAGCCTCCGGTCCAGGGTAGTCACCGGGGAGCTGTTTTTT
many | TRBD1 | TRBJ1-1 | TRBV12-3/TRBV12-4 | CASSFSGGLGTEAFF | TGTGCCAGCAGTTTTTCAGGGGGGTTAGGCACTGAAGCTTTCTTT
many | - | TRBJ2-7 | TRBV28 | CASSHHYEQYF | TGTGCCAGCAGTCACCACTACGAGCAGTACTTC
many | - | TRBJ1-5 | TRBV28 | CASSSGSNQPQHF | TGTGCCAGCAGCTCGGGTAGCAATCAGCCCCAGCATTTT
- | - | TRBJ1-2 | TRBV7-9 | CASSNGQYEANYGYTF | TGTGCCAGCAGCAATGGACAGTACGAAGCTAACTATGGCTACACCTTC
many | - | TRBJ1-6 | TRBV27 | CASSLNGNSPLHF | TGTGCCAGCAGTCTTAATGGGAATTCACCCCTCCACTTT
few | TRBD1 | TRBJ1-3 | TRBV7-2 | CASSALEQGKGNTIYF | TGTGCCAGCAGCGCCTTGGAACAGGGGAAAGGAAACACCATATATTTT
- | - | TRBJ1-5 | TRBV6-1 | CASSEVPSNQPQHF | TGTGCCAGCAGTGAGGTCCCCTCCAATCAGCCCCAGCATTTT
- | TRBD1 | TRBJ2-1 | TRBV29-1 | CSVGDRVYNEQFF | TGCAGCGTTGGAGACAGGGTCTACAATGAGCAGTTCTTC
- | - | TRBJ2-5 | TRBV7-2 | CASRPQGGQETQYF | TGTGCCAGCAGGCCCCAGGGGGGGCAAGAGACCCAGTACTTC
few | TRBD2 | TRBJ2-1 | TRBV2 | CASSEVAGAWNEQFF | TGTGCCAGCAGTGAGGTAGCGGGGGCTTGGAATGAGCAGTTCTTC
many | TRBD2 | TRBJ2-5 | TRBV3-1 | CASSQVLGLAGGETQYF | TGTGCCAGCAGCCAAGTCCTGGGACTAGCGGGAGGAGAGACCCAGTACTTC
many | TRBD1 | TRBJ2-7 | TRBV28 | CASRSDRVNEQYF | TGTGCCAGCAGGTCCGACAGGGTCAACGAGCAGTACTTC
few | - | TRBJ2-7 | TRBV6-1 | CASSEFLRYEQYF | TGTGCCAGCAGTGAATTCCTTAGGTACGAGCAGTACTTC
many | - | TRBJ2-7 | TRBV28 | CASSPGGNTYEQYF | TGTGCCAGCAGTCCTGGGGGGAACACTTACGAGCAGTACTTC
few | - | TRBJ2-7 | TRBV5-6 | CASSLTSVDEQYF | TGTGCCAGCAGCCTTACTAGTGTCGACGAGCAGTACTTC
few | - | TRBJ1-5 | TRBV12-3/TRBV12-4 | CASSLHMGGIGNQPQHF | TGTGCCAGCAGTCTTCACATGGGGGGGATTGGCAATCAGCCCCAGCATTTT
many | - | TRBJ1-1 | TRBV5-8 | CASSWWTDEAFF | TGTGCCAGCAGCTGGTGGACGGATGAAGCTTTCTTT
- | - | TRBJ1-1 | TRBV30 | CACNRAPDTEAFF | TGTGCCTGCAACAGGGCCCCGGACACTGAAGCTTTCTTT
- | - | TRBJ2-7 | TRBV20-1 | CSAWSTASYEQYF | TGCAGTGCTTGGTCGACAGCTTCCTACGAGCAGTACTTC
many | - | TRBJ1-1 | TRBV7-2 | CASSLEGLAGKAFF | TGTGCCAGCAGCTTAGAGGGACTCGCGGGGAAGGCTTTCTTT
few | - | TRBJ2-4 | TRBV24-1 | CATDQGAKNIQYF | TGTGCCACCGATCAGGGGGCCAAAAACATTCAGTACTTC